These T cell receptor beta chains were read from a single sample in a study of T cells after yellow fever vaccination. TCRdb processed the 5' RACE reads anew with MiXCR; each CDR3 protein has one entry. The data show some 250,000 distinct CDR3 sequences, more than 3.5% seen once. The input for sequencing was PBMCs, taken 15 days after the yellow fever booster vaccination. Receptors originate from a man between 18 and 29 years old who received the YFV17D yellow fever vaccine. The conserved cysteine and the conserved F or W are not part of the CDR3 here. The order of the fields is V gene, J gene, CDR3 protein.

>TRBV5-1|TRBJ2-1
ASSLGQSNEQF
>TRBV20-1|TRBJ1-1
SARNGDREVTEAF
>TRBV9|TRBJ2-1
ASSVTGNNEQF
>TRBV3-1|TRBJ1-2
ASSQVRTGVYGYT
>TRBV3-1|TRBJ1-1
ASAMERNTEAF
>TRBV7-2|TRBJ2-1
ASSLSQISYNEQF
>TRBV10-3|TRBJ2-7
AISAQGGSEQY
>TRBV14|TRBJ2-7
ASSQVGSAAYEQY
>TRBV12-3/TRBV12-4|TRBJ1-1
ASSDTRSEAF
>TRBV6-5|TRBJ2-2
ASSYWNTGELF
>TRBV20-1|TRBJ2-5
SAREGRWDQETQY
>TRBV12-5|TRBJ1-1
ASGLWSPTGRGEAF
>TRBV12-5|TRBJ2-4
ASGPKRDIQY
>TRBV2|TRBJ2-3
ASSAEFWDTQY
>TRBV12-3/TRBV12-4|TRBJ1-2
ASSLAPDYGYT
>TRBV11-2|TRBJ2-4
ASSLGGRLIDIQY
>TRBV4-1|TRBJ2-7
ASSRMGTVREQY
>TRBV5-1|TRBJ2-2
ASSLMGQGAGELF
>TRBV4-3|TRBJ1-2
ASSQVSGRVRAYGYT
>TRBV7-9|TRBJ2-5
ASGKATGGLQETQY
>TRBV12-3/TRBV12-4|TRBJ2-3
ASSLGGGAVDTQY
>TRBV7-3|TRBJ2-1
ASSLDGVMGRQF
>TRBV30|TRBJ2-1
AWSVAGGPYNEQF
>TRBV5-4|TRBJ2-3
ASSWGQTTDTQY
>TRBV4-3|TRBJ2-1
ASSQDLGGAVYNEQF
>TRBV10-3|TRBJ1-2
AISEVGGSENYGYT
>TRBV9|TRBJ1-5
ASSSGQVIGGQPQH
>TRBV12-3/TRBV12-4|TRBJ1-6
ASSLVQGGNSPLH
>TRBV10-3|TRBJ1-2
AISTDNYGYT
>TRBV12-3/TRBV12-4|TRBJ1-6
ASTGPRSPLH
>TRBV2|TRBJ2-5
ASSERLAGSTTQY
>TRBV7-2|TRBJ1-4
ASRPDRTNEKLF
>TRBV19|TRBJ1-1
ASSQQGQGNTEAF
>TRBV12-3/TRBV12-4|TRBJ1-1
ASSLIQVNTEAF
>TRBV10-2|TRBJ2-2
AADPGNTGELF